This passage covers 29 T cell receptor beta chains from one sample sequenced in a study of shared clonotypes between healthy human individuals. The data were produced by immunoSEQ multiplex PCR, yet TCRdb's version contains in-frame clones alone and is incomplete. The repertoire holds 500,000 to 650,000 clones, with around 76% as singletons. The sample was PBMCs. These receptors were collected from a woman between 40 and 50 years old in good health. Some clones in this sample may be carry-over from other donors' samples.

A note on this clone: This is likely an artifact of a read error, given a far larger clone one base away. This sample includes further DNA sequences coding for the same CDR3. The rearrangement links TRBV2 to TRBJ1-1, with D possibly TRBD1 on 6 matching bases. The CDR3 consists of 15 residues. CDR1 and CDR2 (germline): SNHLY, FYNNEI. Written as DNA, the CDR3 is TGTGCCAGCAGTGAATTCGACAGGATGAACACAGAAGCTTTCTTT. Protein: CASSEFDRMNTEAFF.

CDR3 sequence (DNA): TGTGCCAGCAGCGACGGGACTAGCGGGAGTAGAGGGGAGCTGTTTTTT. Translated: CASSDGTSGSRGELFF. The chain couples TRBV28 to TRBJ2-2, with 14 bases identical to TRBD2. V lost 6 bases and J lost 8; bases outside the gene matches: 8. This CDR3 region has 16 residues. Germline V CDR1 and CDR2: MDHEN, SYDVKM.

The chain links TRBV2 to TRBJ2-3; possibly TRBD1 for D (6 bases). V lost 4 bases and J 2 bases, leaving 10 bases between the germline ends. Germline lookup yields CDR1 SNHLY and CDR2 FYNNEI. This CDR3 has 14 residues. The CDR3 protein is CASSVRTDTDTQYF. CDR3 DNA: TGTGCCAGCAGTGTAAGGACAGACACAGATACGCAGTATTTT.

V is TRBV19 and J is TRBJ1-1; tentative D call: TRBD1 (5 bases). Germline V CDR1 and CDR2: LNHDA, SQIVND (reference sequence). V lost 4 bases, J lost 4 bases, and 13 bases lay in between. This CDR3 comprises 14 residues. The CDR3 DNA reads TGTGCCAGTAGTAATCCAGGGTTGGGCACTGAAGCTTTCTTT. This gives the protein CASSNPGLGTEAFF.

About this clone: Other DNA sequences in this specimen translate into the identical CDR3. This rearrangement joins TRBV18 to TRBJ2-5; D might be TRBD1 or TRBD2, each matching 5 bases. Trimming removed 3 bases at V and 0 bases at J, with 11 bases between. The germline V gene encodes CDR1 KGHSH and CDR2 LQKENI. The CDR3 sequence is 15 residues long. The CDR3 loop is CASSPQGGYQETQYF. The CDR3 nucleotides are TGTGCCAGCTCACCTCAGGGCGGGTACCAAGAGACCCAGTACTTC.

About this clone: The junction shows a germline mismatch at one end, possibly a read error. The chain is built from TRBV7-7 and TRBJ2-5; D not resolved. The CDR3 has 13 residues. CDR1 and CDR2 from the germline V gene are SSHAT and FNYEAQ (reference sequence). The CDR3 nucleotides read TGTGCTAGCAGCTTAGGAGTACAAGAGACCCAGTACTTC. This gives the protein CASSLGVQETQYF.

The rearrangement joins TRBV5-4 to TRBJ2-3; 11 bases map to TRBD2. The CDR3 is made up of 16 amino acids. Germline V lookup: CDR1 SGHNT, CDR2 YYREEE (reference sequence). V lost 4 bases and J lost 2; bases outside the gene matches: 6. CDR3 amino acids: CASSRGTSGDTDTQYF. The CDR3 nucleotides are TGTGCCAGCAGCAGGGGGACTAGCGGAGACACAGATACGCAGTATTTT. The full variable domain, with the rest looked up from reference TRBV5-4 and TRBJ2-3, is ETGVTQSPTHLIKTRGQQVTLRCSSQSGHNTVSWYQQALGQGPQFIFQYYREEENGRGNFPPRFSGLQFPNYSSELNVNALELDDSALYLCASSRGTSGDTDTQYFGPGTRLTVL.

This clone has just a few counts. This chain joins TRBV19 and TRBJ2-7, with 8 bases fitting TRBD1. Germline V lookup: CDR1 LNHDA, CDR2 SQIVND (reference sequence). This CDR3 has 12 residues. V lost 9 bases and J lost 5; bases outside the gene matches: 6. The CDR3: CARRTGYNEQYF. Written as DNA, the CDR3 is TGTGCCAGGAGGACAGGGTACAACGAGCAGTACTTC.

The chain couples TRBV28 to TRBJ1-2, with D tentatively TRBD1 (5 bases). Germline CDR1 MDHEN, CDR2 SYDVKM. Trimming stripped 2 bases from V and 8 bases from J, with 12 bases between. There are 13 residues in the CDR3. This chain's CDR3 is CASSLRGVWGYTF. The CDR3 DNA reads TGTGCCAGCAGTTTAAGGGGCGTGTGGGGCTACACCTTC.

The J gene is TRBJ1-1, the V gene TRBV5-1; no definite D call. Germline assignment: CDR1 SGHRS and CDR2 YFSETQ. Trimming left V 1 base short and J 1 base short, with 8 bases between. The CDR3 sequence is 14 residues long. This CDR3 is CASSLNAANTEAFF. The CDR3 region has the DNA TGCGCCAGCAGCTTGAATGCGGCGAACACTGAAGCTTTCTTT.

This chain uses TRBV7-3 with TRBJ2-1; D unclear. The CDR3 runs to 14 residues. Deletions cut 6 bases from V and 2 bases from J, with 11 bases between. The germline gives CDR1 SGHTA, CDR2 FQGTGA. CDR3 in amino acids: CASRIDSTYNEQFF. CDR3 coding DNA: TGTGCCAGCAGAATAGACTCGACCTACAATGAGCAGTTCTTC.

V and J are TRBV30 and TRBJ2-1; a weak D match, TRBD1 (5 bases). CDR1 GTSNPN and CDR2 SVGIG come from the germline V gene (reference sequence). V shed 4 bases and J shed 12 bases, with 19 bases lying between them. The CDR3 covers 13 residues. The CDR3 DNA reads as TGTGCCTGGAAACTACCTGGGGCAATGGTGCAGTTCTTC. Protein: CAWKLPGAMVQFF.

The chain recombines TRBV5-1 with TRBJ2-1; D uncertain. The germline CDR1 and CDR2 sequences are SGHRS and YFSETQ. The CDR3 loop spans 12 amino acids. V lost 4 bases and J lost 9, with 11 bases in between. As DNA, the CDR3 is TGCGCCAGCAGCCCGACTCGTGGTGAGCAGTTCTTC. Residues: CASSPTRGEQFF.

In the case of this clone: One end of the junction varies from germline; a read error may be responsible. The chain has TRBV7-9 and TRBJ2-5; 10 nucleotides agree with TRBD2. The V gene's germline CDR1 is SEHNR and CDR2 FQNEAQ (reference sequence). CDR3 length: 14 residues. CDR3 nucleotides: TGCGCCAGCAGCCCCCGGGTAGCGGGAGGTGAGCAGTACTTC. Its protein product is CASSPRVAGGEQYF.

The chain couples TRBV7-9 to TRBJ2-6; no clear D gene. This CDR3 has 14 amino acids. Germline CDR1 reads SEHNR; CDR2 reads FQNEAQ (reference sequence). Between the trimmed V and J ends, which lost 4 bases and 2 bases, there was a span of 6 bases. CDR3 sequence (DNA): TGTGCCAGCAGCTCTAGGGCTGGGGCCAACGTCCTGACTTTC. It is translated as CASSSRAGANVLTF.

The genes are TRBV4-2 and TRBJ1-3, with D unresolved. CDR1 is LGHNA, CDR2 YNFKEQ, per germline. The CDR3 runs 16 residues. V gave up 0 bases and J gave up 0 bases, with 9 bases separating them. CDR3 residues: CASSQESGSSGNTIYF. CDR3 nucleotide sequence: TGTGCCAGCAGCCAAGAGTCGGGGAGCTCTGGAAACACCATATATTTT.

In its sample, this clone was seen once. This chain connects TRBV2 to TRBJ1-2; TRBD1 matches at 8 bases. This CDR3 spans 15 amino acids. The trim removed 7 bases at V and 4 bases at J, leaving 11 bases unmatched. Per germline, CDR1 SNHLY and CDR2 FYNNEI. In DNA form, the CDR3 reads TGTGCCAGCACTGACAGGGGCCGCCCCTTCTATGGCTACACCTTC. Translating gives CASTDRGRPFYGYTF.

The table lists this clone with a count of one. This chain's CDR3 is CASNPVGANIQYF. CDR3 coding DNA: TGTGCCAGCAACCCCGTGGGAGCAAACATTCAGTACTTC. J is TRBJ2-4 and V is TRBV5-4; perhaps TRBD2 as D (5 bases). This CDR3 is built from 13 residues. V was shortened by 6 bases and J by 6 bases, with 13 bases between the two germline ends. Per germline, CDR1 SGHNT and CDR2 YYREEE (reference sequence).

The genes are TRBV19 and TRBJ1-1; 10 nucleotides match TRBD1. In germline, CDR1 is LNHDA, CDR2 SQIVND (reference sequence). This CDR3 is built from 14 residues. The junction had 5 bases not matched to a gene; V was cut back by 5 bases and J by 5 bases. The CDR3, as DNA: TGTGCCAGTAGTCAGACAGGGGGCGGGACTGAAGCTTTCTTT. It is translated as CASSQTGGGTEAFF.

The V and J genes are TRBV28 and TRBJ2-7; either TRBD1 or TRBD2 may fit D (5 bases each). The CDR3 covers 15 residues. V was cut by 2 bases and J by 5 bases, with 16 bases left in between. Per germline, CDR1 MDHEN and CDR2 SYDVKM. CDR3 bases: TGTGCCAGCAGTTTAGTGGGACCGGATGGCCACGAGCAGTACTTC. It codes for CASSLVGPDGHEQYF.

The chain is built from TRBV4-2 and TRBJ2-1; no reliable D call. The CDR3 sequence is 13 residues long. Germline values: CDR1 LGHNA, CDR2 YNFKEQ. The ends were cut back, 0 bases at V and 6 bases at J, with 6 bases in the middle. This CDR3 is CASSQDLTNEQFF. In nucleotides, the CDR3 is TGTGCCAGCAGCCAAGATCTTACCAATGAGCAGTTCTTC.

The V gene is TRBV9, the J gene TRBJ2-3, with 8 positions matching TRBD2. V lost 3 bases and J lost 0; bases outside the gene matches: 3. CDR1 and CDR2 from the germline V gene are SGDLS and YYNGEE. The CDR3 extends over 15 amino acids. The CDR3 DNA reads as TGTGCCAGCAGCGCGGGGGGGAGGAGCACAGATACGCAGTATTTT. As protein: CASSAGGRSTDTQYF.

The genes are TRBV6-6 and TRBJ1-2, with D possibly matching TRBD1 (6 bases). Germline V gene sequence: CDR1 MNHNY, CDR2 SVGAGI (reference sequence). V gave up 7 bases and J gave up 1 base, with 16 bases separating them. This CDR3 comprises 15 residues. In DNA form, the CDR3 reads TGTGCCAGCATACTCCATCCACAGGGTAACTATGGCTACACCTTC. Translating it yields CASILHPQGNYGYTF.

The chain carries TRBV9 and TRBJ2-3; 9 nucleotides line up with TRBD1. Germline-derived CDR1 and CDR2 are SGDLS and YYNGEE. This CDR3 comprises 16 residues. V gave up 3 bases and J gave up 1 base; unmatched junction bases: 6. CDR3 nucleotide sequence: TGTGCCAGCAGCGGGACAGGGGACCCTGGCACAGATACGCAGTATTTT. Encoded protein: CASSGTGDPGTDTQYF. Supplemented by reference TRBV9 and TRBJ2-3, the full variable domain reads DSGVTQTPKHLITATGQRVTLRCSPRSGDLSVYWYQQSLDQGLQFLIQYYNGEERAKGNILERFSAQQFPDLHSELNLSSLELGDSALYFCASSGTGDPGTDTQYFGPGTRLTVL.

The chain links TRBV4-1 to TRBJ2-7; 10 bases are a match to TRBD2. V shed 1 base and J 3 bases; nucleotides not matched to a gene: 3. CDR1 and CDR2 from the germline V gene are MGHRA and YSYEKL. The length of the CDR3 is 15 residues. The CDR3 DNA reads as TGCGCCAGCAGCCAAGTCGCTAGCGGGAGCTACGAGCAGTACTTC. Translating gives CASSQVASGSYEQYF.

This clone was counted a single time. The chain links TRBV18 to TRBJ2-6; no definite D call. CDR1 and CDR2 (germline): KGHSH, LQKENI. The CDR3 is made up of 15 amino acids. With 0 bases removed from V and 4 bases from J, the gap between germline ends came to 7 bases. The CDR3 protein is CASSPPGSGANVLTF. CDR3 sequence (DNA): TGTGCCAGCTCACCACCTGGGTCCGGGGCCAACGTCCTGACTTTC.

This clone was detected only once. V usage is TRBV7-9 and J usage is TRBJ2-1, with D tentatively TRBD2 (6 bases). The CDR3 is 16 residues long. Deletions cut 5 bases from V and 3 bases from J, with 17 bases between. Germline V gives CDR1 SEHNR, CDR2 FQNEAQ (reference sequence). CDR3 DNA: TGTGCCAGCAGCCCGATCATAAGCGGGTTCTACAATGAGCAGTTCTTC. Translation: CASSPIISGFYNEQFF.

This clone was recorded a few times. The chain couples TRBV27 to TRBJ2-2; TRBD1 matches 8 bases. The CDR3 is 15 residues long. V was pared by 5 bases and J by 0 bases, with 2 bases of the junction left unmatched. Germline CDR1 and CDR2: MNHEY and SMNVEV (reference sequence). CDR3 nucleotides: TGTGCCAGCAGTGCGGACAGGGCGAACACCGGGGAGCTGTTTTTT. This translates into CASSADRANTGELFF.

The rearrangement uses TRBV29-1 and TRBJ1-1, with D uncertain. V gave up 7 bases and J gave up 3 bases, with 15 bases separating them. CDR3 length: 13 residues. Germline V gives CDR1 SQVTM, CDR2 ANQGSEA. The chain's CDR3 is CSARKVIDTEAFF. CDR3 sequence (DNA): TGCAGCGCCCGTAAGGTGATAGACACTGAAGCTTTCTTT.